A single sample gave rise to the 13 T cell receptor beta chains below, sequenced in a study of response to subunit inactivated influenza vaccine. MiXCR, applied by TCRdb to the RT-PCR reads, yields one record per CDR3 protein. The data hold roughly 540,000 distinct CDR3 sequences, with around 21% observed a single time. The data were also submitted as part of a second study, on T cells expressing NK-cell markers. Turning to that study: A 5'RACE template switching approach incorporating UMIs was used to make TCR beta cDNA.

Here the sequenced sample was CD4+ T cells sorted from PBMCs, taken 11 to 12 days after vaccination. These receptors all stem from a man in his forties or fifties who received an inactivated influenza vaccine.

The gene calls are TRBV5-6 and TRBJ2-1; 7 bases line up with TRBD1. Germline lookup yields CDR1 SGHDT and CDR2 YYEEEE. V dropped 5 bases and J dropped 2; count of bases not matched to a gene: 4. CDR3 length: 14 amino acids. CDR3 coding DNA: TGTGCCAGCAGAACGACAGGGACCTACAATGAGCAGTTCTTC. Its translation is CASRTTGTYNEQFF.

The V and J genes are TRBV4-3 and TRBJ2-2, with TRBD1 matching over 8 bases. The CDR3 consists of 18 residues. V lost 1 base, J lost 0 bases, and 7 bases stayed unmatched. Germline loops: CDR1 LGHNA, CDR2 YSLEER. The CDR3: CASSQGDRPLANTGELFF. In DNA, the CDR3 is TGCGCCAGCAGCCAAGGGGACAGGCCCCTCGCGAACACCGGGGAGCTGTTTTTT.

This clonotype was recorded a few times. The V and J genes are TRBV11-2 and TRBJ2-1; 9 nucleotides agree with TRBD1. Germline V gene sequence: CDR1 SGHAT, CDR2 FQNNGV. The CDR3 sequence is 19 residues long. V lost 6 bases, J lost 0 bases, and 15 bases stayed unmatched. The CDR3 coding sequence is TGTGCCAGCAGGCGGAGACAGGGGGAATCGTGGTTCTCCTACAATGAGCAGTTCTTC. This codes for CASRRRQGESWFSYNEQFF.

V and J are TRBV30 and TRBJ2-1, with D unresolved. With 0 bases removed from V and 13 bases from J, the gap between germline ends came to 10 bases. Germline CDR1 GTSNPN, CDR2 SVGIG (reference sequence). This CDR3 is 11 amino acids long. In DNA form, the CDR3 reads TGTGCCTGGAGTGTACCGGCAGGACAGTTCTTC. Protein product: CAWSVPAGQFF.

This clonotype was detected a few times. The chain has TRBV29-1 and TRBJ1-2; no definite D call. Germline lookup yields CDR1 SQVTM and CDR2 ANQGSEA. This CDR3 has 14 residues. The V and J ends lost 4 bases and 0 bases respectively, with 12 bases between them. The CDR3 DNA is TGCAGCGTTGTACCGACTGGAGCTAACTATGGCTACACCTTC. This encodes CSVVPTGANYGYTF.

Only a few counts were recorded for this clonotype. The chain uses TRBV5-1 and TRBJ2-6, with D possibly matching TRBD2 (6 bases). This CDR3 comprises 14 residues. The germline gives CDR1 SGHRS, CDR2 YFSETQ. Trimming removed 5 bases at V and 4 bases at J, with 10 bases between. CDR3 sequence reads: CASRTSTGANVLTF. The CDR3 DNA is TGCGCCAGCAGGACTAGTACAGGGGCCAACGTCCTGACTTTC.

The chain recombines TRBV20-1 with TRBJ2-5; the D gene could be TRBD1 or TRBD2 (5 bases each). Germline lookup yields CDR1 DFQATT and CDR2 SNEGSKA (reference sequence). This CDR3 is built from 12 residues. The V end was cut by 5 bases, the J end by 3 bases, with 10 bases between. In nucleotides, the CDR3 is TGCAGTGCTGCCGGGACGGAAGAGACCCAGTACTTC. Protein: CSAAGTEETQYF.

The V gene is TRBV11-2, the J gene TRBJ1-1; tentative D call: TRBD1 (6 bases). Germline lookup yields CDR1 SGHAT and CDR2 FQNNGV. The ends were cut back, 5 bases at V and 5 bases at J, with 15 bases in the middle. The CDR3 contains 14 residues. CDR3 loop: CASSTHIQGTEAFF. CDR3 nucleotide sequence: TGTGCCAGCAGCACCCACATACAGGGAACTGAAGCTTTCTTT.

The chain uses TRBV11-2 and TRBJ2-2, with 7 bases lining up with TRBD1. V shed 1 base, J shed 8 bases, and the junction held 7 bases outside the gene matches. CDR3 length: 15 residues. From germline, CDR1 is SGHAT and CDR2 FQNNGV. The CDR3 spells CASSLVNRGRGELFF. The CDR3 region has the DNA TGTGCCAGCAGCTTAGTCAACAGGGGTAGGGGGGAGCTGTTTTTT.

This clonotype has a handful of counts. J is TRBJ1-4 and V is TRBV24-1; D remains ambiguous. V lost 3 bases and J lost 0, with 7 bases in between. Germline CDR1 KGHDR, CDR2 SFDVKD. The CDR3 has 15 amino acids. CDR3 sequence: CATSDPRATNEKLFF. Here the CDR3 DNA reads TGTGCCACCAGTGATCCGCGGGCAACTAATGAAAAACTGTTTTTT.

The rearrangement uses TRBV20-1 and TRBJ2-7; D remains unclear. V gave up 0 bases and J gave up 5 bases, with 11 bases separating them. CDR1 and CDR2 (germline): DFQATT, SNEGSKA (reference sequence). This CDR3 is built from 13 residues. The CDR3 loop is CSARDSRIHEQYF. The CDR3 DNA reads TGCAGTGCTAGAGATTCCAGAATTCACGAGCAGTACTTC.

This clonotype was seen a handful of times. This sequence joins TRBV7-9 and TRBJ1-2; D remains unclear. This CDR3 has 14 amino acids. V was shortened by 1 base and J by 4 bases, with 10 bases between the two germline ends. Germline V gene lookup returns CDR1 SEHNR and CDR2 FQNEAQ (reference sequence). The CDR3 loop reads CASSLVLESYGYTF. CDR3 nucleotide sequence: TGTGCCAGCAGCTTAGTACTGGAGTCCTATGGCTACACCTTC.

CDR3 region: CALWGYNEQFF. DNA of the CDR3: TGCGCCCTATGGGGCTACAATGAGCAGTTCTTC. The chain couples TRBV5-1 to TRBJ2-1, with D uncertain. CDR3 size: 11 residues. Trimming cost V 10 bases and J 3 bases, with 8 bases left between them. The germline V gene encodes CDR1 SGHRS and CDR2 YFSETQ.